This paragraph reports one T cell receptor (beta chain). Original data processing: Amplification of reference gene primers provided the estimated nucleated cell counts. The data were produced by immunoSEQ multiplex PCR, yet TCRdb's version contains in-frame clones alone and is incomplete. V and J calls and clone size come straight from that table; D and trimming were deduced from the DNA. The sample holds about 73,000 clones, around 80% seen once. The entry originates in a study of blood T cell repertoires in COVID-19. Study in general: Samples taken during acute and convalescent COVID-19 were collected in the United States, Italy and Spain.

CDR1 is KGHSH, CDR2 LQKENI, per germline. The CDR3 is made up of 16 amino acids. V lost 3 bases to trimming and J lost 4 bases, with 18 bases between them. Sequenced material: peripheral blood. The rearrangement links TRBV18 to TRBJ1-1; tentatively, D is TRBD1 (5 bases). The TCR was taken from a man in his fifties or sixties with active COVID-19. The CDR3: CASSPSSGGDGTEAFF. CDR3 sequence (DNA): TGTGCCAGCTCACCTAGTAGCGGGGGAGATGGCACTGAAGCTTTCTTT. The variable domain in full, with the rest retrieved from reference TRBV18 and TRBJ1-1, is NAGVMQNPRHLVRRRGQEARLRCSPMKGHSHVYWYRQLPEEGLKFMVYLQKENIIDESGMPKERFSAEFPKEGPSILRIQQVVRGDSAAYFCASSPSSGGDGTEAFFGQGTRLTVV.